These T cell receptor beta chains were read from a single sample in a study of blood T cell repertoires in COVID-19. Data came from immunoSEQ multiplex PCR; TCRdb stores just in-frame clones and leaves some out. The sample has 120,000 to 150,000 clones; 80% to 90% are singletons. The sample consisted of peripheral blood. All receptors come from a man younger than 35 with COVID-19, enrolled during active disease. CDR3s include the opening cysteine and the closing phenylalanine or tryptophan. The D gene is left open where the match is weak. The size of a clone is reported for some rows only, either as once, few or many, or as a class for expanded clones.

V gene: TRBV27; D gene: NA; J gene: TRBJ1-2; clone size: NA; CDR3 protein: CASSFRAHRGYGYTF; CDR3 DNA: TGTGCCAGCAGTTTTCGGGCTCATAGGGGCTATGGCTACACCTTC
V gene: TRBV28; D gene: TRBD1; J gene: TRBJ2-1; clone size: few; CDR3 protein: CASSGQGARNEQFF; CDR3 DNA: TGTGCCAGCAGTGGGCAGGGGGCAAGGAATGAGCAGTTCTTC
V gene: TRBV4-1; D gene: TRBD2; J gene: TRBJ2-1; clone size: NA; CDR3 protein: CASSGLVYNEQFF; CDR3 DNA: TGCGCCAGCAGTGGACTAGTCTACAATGAGCAGTTCTTC
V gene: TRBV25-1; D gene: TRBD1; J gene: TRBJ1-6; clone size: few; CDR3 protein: CASSESGTGGTLNSPLHF; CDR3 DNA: TGTGCCAGCAGTGAATCCGGGACAGGGGGTACCCTTAATTCACCCCTCCACTTT
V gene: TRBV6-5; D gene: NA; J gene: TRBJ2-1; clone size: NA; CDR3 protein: CASSSRFPYNDNEQFF; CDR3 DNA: TGTGCCAGCAGTTCCAGATTTCCATACAATGACAATGAGCAGTTCTTC
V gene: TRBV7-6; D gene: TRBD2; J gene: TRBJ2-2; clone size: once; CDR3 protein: CASSLALAGAVGGELFF; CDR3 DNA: TGTGCCAGCAGCTTAGCGCTAGCGGGAGCGGTGGGCGGGGAGCTGTTTTTT
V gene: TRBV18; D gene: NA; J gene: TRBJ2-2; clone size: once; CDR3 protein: CASSPFTLQNTGELFF; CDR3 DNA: TGTGCCAGCTCACCATTTACACTACAGAACACCGGGGAGCTGTTTTTT
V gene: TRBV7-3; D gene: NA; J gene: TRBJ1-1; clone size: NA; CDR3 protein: CASSFSKGSEAFF; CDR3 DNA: TGTGCCAGCAGCTTTTCGAAGGGGTCGGAAGCTTTCTTT
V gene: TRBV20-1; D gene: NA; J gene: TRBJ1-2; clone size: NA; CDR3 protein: CSGGGYYGYTF; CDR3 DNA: TGCAGTGGGGGGGGCTACTATGGCTACACCTTC
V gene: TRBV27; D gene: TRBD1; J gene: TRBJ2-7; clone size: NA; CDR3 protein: CASSKDRGFYEQYF; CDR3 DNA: TGTGCCAGCAGTAAGGACAGGGGTTTCTACGAGCAGTACTTC
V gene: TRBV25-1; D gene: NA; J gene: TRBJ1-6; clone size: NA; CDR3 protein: CASSDLTAYNSPLHF; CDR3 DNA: TGTGCCAGCAGTGATCTTACAGCTTATAATTCACCCCTCCACTTT
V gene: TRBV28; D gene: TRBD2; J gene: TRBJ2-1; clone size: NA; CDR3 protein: CASSSSGSLPEQFF; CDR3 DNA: TGTGCCAGCAGTTCTAGCGGGAGTTTGCCTGAGCAGTTCTTC
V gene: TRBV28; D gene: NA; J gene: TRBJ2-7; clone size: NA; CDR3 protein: CASNGGTPSYEQYF; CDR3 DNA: TGTGCCAGCAACGGTGGGACACCCTCCTACGAGCAGTACTTC
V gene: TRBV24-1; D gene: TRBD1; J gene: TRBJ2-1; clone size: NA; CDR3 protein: CATSELWDRAEQFF; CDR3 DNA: TGTGCCACCAGTGAACTATGGGACAGGGCTGAGCAGTTCTTC
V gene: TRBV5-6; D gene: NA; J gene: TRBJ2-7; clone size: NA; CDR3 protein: CASSFSVHTFGQYF; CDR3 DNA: TGTGCCAGCAGCTTCTCGGTTCATACTTTCGGGCAGTACTTC
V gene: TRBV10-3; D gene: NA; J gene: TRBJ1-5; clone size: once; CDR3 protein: CAISESRAQPQHF; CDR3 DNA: TGTGCCATCAGTGAGTCGAGGGCCCAGCCCCAGCATTTT
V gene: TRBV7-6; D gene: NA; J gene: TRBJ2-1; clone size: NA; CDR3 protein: CASSPEDGVDEQFF; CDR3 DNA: TGTGCCAGCAGCCCCGAGGACGGGGTGGATGAGCAGTTCTTC
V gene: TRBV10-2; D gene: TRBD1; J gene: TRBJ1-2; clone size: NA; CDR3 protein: CASSVTGEADGYTF; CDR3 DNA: TGCGCCAGCAGTGTTACAGGGGAGGCCGATGGCTACACCTTC
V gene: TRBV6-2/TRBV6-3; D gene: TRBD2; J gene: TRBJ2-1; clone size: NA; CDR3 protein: CASSYLWEGSYNEQFF; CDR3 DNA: TGTGCCAGCAGTTACTTGTGGGAGGGTTCCTACAATGAGCAGTTCTTC
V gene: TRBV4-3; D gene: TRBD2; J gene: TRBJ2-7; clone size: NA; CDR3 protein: CASSQEKGSGSSYEQYF; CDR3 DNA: TGCGCCAGCAGCCAAGAAAAGGGTAGCGGGAGCTCCTACGAGCAGTACTTC
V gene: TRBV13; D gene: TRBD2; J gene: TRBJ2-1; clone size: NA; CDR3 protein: CASSPGLAVYNEQFF; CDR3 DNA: TGTGCCAGCAGCCCCGGACTAGCGGTATACAATGAGCAGTTCTTC
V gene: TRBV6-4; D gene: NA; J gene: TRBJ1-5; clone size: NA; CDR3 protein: CASSVLGEGGNQPQHF; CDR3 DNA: TGTGCCAGCAGTGTCCTAGGGGAGGGGGGCAATCAGCCCCAGCATTTT
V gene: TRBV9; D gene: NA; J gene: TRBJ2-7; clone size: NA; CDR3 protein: CASSVATGTEQYF; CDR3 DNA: TGTGCCAGCAGCGTAGCTACAGGGACCGAGCAGTACTTC
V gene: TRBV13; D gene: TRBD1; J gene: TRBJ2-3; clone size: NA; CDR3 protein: CASSSPGGAGQGKDTQYF; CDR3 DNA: TGTGCCAGCAGCTCCCCTGGGGGCGCGGGACAGGGGAAAGATACGCAGTATTTT
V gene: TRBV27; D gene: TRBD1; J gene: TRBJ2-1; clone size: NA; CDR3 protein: CASSATGGAYNEQFF; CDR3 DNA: TGTGCCAGCAGTGCAACAGGGGGCGCCTACAATGAGCAGTTCTTC
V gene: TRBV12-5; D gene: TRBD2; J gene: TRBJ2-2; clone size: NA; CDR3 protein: CASGLPAAGGPGTGELFF; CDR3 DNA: TGTGCTAGTGGTTTGCCGGCAGCGGGAGGGCCGGGCACCGGGGAGCTGTTTTTT
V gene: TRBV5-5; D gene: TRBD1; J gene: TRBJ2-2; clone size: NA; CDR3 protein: CASSLGTGSGELFF; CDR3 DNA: TGTGCCAGCAGCTTAGGGACAGGGAGCGGGGAGCTGTTTTTT
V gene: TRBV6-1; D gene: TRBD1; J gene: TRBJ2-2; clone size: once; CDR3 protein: CASSGSTGVVYGELFF; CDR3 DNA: TGTGCCAGCAGTGGGTCGACAGGGGTAGTTTACGGGGAGCTGTTTTTT
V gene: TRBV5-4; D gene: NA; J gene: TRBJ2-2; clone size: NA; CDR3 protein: CASSLLKTGSNTGELFF; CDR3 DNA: TGTGCCAGCAGCTTGTTAAAAACCGGGAGCAACACCGGGGAGCTGTTTTTT
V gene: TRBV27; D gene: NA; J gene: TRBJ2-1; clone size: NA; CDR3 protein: CASSLRQPYYNEQFF; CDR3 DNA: TGTGCCAGCAGTTTAAGACAGCCGTATTACAATGAGCAGTTCTTC
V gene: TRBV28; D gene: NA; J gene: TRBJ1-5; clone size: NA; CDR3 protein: CASSSVDRTHQPQHF; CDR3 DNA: TGTGCCAGCAGTTCGGTCGACAGGACCCATCAGCCCCAGCATTTT
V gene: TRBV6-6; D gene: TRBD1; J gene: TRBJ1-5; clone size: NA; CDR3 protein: CASGTVSLNQPQHF; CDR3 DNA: TGTGCCAGCGGGACAGTCTCCCTTAATCAGCCCCAGCATTTT
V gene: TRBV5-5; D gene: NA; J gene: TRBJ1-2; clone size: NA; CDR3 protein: CASSLWVPGVGYTF; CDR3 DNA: TGTGCCAGCAGCTTGTGGGTGCCGGGGGTCGGCTACACCTTC
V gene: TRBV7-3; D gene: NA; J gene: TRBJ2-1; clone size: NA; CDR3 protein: CASSLNDRPYYNEQFF; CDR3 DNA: TGTGCCAGCAGCTTAAATGACAGACCGTATTACAATGAGCAGTTCTTC
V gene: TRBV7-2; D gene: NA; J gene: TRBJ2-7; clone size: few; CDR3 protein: CASSPTGDRQYF; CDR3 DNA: TGTGCCAGCAGCCCTACCGGAGATCGGCAGTACTTC
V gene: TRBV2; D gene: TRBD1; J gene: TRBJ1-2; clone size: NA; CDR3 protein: CASSILTGPSYGYTF; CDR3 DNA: TGTGCCAGCAGTATCTTGACAGGGCCCAGCTATGGCTACACCTTC
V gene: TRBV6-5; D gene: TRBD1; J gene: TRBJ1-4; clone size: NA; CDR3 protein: CASSFDRGRNEKLFF; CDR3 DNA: TGTGCCAGCAGTTTTGACAGGGGGCGGAATGAAAAACTGTTTTTT
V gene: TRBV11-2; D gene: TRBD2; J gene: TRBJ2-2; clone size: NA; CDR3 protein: CASSRTVTSGSGELFF; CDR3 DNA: TGTGCCAGCAGCCGAACTGTGACTAGCGGATCCGGGGAGCTGTTTTTT
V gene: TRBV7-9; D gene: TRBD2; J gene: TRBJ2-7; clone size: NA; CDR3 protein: CASSSGGQGREQYF; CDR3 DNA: TGTGCCAGCAGCTCGGGGGGGCAGGGACGCGAGCAGTACTTC
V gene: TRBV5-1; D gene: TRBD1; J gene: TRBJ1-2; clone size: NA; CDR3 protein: CASSLGTGDYGYTF; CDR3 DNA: TGCGCCAGCAGCTTGGGAACAGGGGACTATGGCTACACCTTC
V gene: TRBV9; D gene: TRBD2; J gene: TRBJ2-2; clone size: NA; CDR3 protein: CASSISGLFAGELFF; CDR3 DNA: TGTGCCAGCAGCATTAGCGGGCTGTTTGCCGGGGAGCTGTTTTTT
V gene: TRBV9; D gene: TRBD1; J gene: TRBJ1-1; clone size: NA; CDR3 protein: CASSAPRTGVNTEAFF; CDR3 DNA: TGTGCCAGCAGCGCCCCCCGGACAGGGGTAAACACTGAAGCTTTCTTT
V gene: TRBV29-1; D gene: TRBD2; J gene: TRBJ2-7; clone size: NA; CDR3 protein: CSVRTSGTYEQYF; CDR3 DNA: TGCAGCGTTCGGACTAGCGGGACCTACGAGCAGTACTTC